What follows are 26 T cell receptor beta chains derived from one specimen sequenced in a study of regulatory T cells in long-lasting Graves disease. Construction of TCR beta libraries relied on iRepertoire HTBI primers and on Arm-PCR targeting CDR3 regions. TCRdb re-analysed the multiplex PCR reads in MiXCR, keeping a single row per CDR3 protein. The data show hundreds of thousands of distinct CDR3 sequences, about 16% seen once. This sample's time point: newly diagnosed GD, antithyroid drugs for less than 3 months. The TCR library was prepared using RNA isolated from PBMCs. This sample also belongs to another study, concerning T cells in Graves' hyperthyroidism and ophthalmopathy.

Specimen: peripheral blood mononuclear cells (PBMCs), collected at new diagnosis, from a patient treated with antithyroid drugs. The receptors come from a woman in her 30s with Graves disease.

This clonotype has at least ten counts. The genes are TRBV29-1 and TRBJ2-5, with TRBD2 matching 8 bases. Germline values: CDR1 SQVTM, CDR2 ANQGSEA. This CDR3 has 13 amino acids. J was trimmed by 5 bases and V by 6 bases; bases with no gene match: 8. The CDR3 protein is CSVDSGSSETQYF. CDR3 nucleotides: TGCAGCGTCGACAGCGGGAGTAGTGAGACCCAGTACTTC. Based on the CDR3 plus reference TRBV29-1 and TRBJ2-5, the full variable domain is SAVISQKPSRDICQRGTSLTIQCQVDSQVTMMFWYRQQPGQSLTLIATANQGSEATYESGFVIDKFPISRPNLTFSTLTVSNMSPEDSSIYLCSVDSGSSETQYFGPGTRLLVL.

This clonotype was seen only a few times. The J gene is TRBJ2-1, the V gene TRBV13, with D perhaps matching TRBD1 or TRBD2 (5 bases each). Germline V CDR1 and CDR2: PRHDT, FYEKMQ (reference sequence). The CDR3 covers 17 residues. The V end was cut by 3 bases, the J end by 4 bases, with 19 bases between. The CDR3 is CASSFRGDPPGYNEQFF. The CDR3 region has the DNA TGTGCCAGCAGCTTCCGGGGCGATCCCCCCGGATACAATGAGCAGTTCTTC.

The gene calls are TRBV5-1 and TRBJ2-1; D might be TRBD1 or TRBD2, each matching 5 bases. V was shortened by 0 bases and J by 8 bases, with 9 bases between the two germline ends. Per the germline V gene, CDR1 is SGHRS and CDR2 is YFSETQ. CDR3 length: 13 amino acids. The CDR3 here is CASSLVGGYEQFF. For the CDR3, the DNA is TGCGCCAGCAGCTTGGTTGGGGGATATGAGCAGTTCTTC.

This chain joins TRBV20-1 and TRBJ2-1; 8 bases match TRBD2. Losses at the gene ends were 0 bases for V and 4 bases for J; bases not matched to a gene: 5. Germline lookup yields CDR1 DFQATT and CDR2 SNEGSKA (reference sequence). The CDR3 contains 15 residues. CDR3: CSARDLAGHYNEQFF. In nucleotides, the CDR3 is TGCAGTGCTAGAGATTTAGCGGGGCATTACAATGAGCAGTTCTTC.

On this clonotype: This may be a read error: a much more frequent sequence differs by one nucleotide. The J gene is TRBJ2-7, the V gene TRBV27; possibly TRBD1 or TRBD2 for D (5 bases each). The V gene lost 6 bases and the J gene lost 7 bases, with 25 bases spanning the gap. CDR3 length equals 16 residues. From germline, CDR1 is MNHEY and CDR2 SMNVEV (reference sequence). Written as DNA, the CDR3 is TGTGCCAGCAGCCCGCTCCGGGGCAGTATGATCAAGGAGCAGTACTTC. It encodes CASSPLRGSMIKEQYF.

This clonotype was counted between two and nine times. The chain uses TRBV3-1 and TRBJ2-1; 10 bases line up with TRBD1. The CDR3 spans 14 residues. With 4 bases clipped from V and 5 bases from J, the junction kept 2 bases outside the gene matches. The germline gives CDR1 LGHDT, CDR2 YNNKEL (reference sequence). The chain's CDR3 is CASSRDRGHNEQFF. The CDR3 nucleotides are TGTGCCAGCAGCCGGGACAGGGGTCACAATGAGCAGTTCTTC.

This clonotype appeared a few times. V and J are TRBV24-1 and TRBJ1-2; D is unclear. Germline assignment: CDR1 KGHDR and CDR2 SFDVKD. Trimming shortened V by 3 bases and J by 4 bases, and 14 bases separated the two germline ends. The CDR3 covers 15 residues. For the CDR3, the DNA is TGTGCCACCAGTGATCCCCATGGGCCGAGCTATGGCTACACCTTC. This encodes CATSDPHGPSYGYTF.

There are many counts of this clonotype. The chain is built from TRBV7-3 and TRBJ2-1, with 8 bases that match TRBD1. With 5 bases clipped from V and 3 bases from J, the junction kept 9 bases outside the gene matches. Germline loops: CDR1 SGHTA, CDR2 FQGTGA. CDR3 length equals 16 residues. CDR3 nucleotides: TGTGCCAGCAGCCCAAATTCAGGGGGCGGCTACAATGAGCAGTTCTTC. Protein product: CASSPNSGGGYNEQFF.

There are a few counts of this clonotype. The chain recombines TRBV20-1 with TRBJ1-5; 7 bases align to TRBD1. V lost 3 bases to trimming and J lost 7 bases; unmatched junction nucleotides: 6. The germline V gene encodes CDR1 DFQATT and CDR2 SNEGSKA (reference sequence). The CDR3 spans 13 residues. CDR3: CSASQGERQPQHF. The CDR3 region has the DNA TGCAGTGCTAGTCAGGGGGAGCGGCAGCCCCAGCATTTT.

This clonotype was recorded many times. As DNA, the CDR3 is TGTGCCAGCAGTTTATTTTCCGGGCACAATTCACCCCTCCACTTT. Translating gives CASSLFSGHNSPLHF. The chain links TRBV28 to TRBJ1-6; no definite D call. CDR1 MDHEN and CDR2 SYDVKM come from the germline V gene. Trimming shortened V by 1 base and J by 7 bases, and 11 bases separated the two germline ends. CDR3 length: 15 amino acids.

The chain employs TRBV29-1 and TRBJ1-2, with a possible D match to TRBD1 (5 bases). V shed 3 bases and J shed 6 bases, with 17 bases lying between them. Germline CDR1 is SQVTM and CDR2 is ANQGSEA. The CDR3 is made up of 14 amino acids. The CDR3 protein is CSVELHRDSDGYTF. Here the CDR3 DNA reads TGCAGCGTTGAGCTACACCGGGACTCCGATGGCTACACCTTC.

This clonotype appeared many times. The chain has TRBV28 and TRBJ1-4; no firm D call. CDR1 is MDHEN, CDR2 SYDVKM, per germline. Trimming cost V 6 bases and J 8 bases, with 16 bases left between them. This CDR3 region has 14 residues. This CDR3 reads CASRPTELDEKLFF. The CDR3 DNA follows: TGTGCCAGCAGGCCAACAGAACTCGACGAAAAACTGTTTTTT.

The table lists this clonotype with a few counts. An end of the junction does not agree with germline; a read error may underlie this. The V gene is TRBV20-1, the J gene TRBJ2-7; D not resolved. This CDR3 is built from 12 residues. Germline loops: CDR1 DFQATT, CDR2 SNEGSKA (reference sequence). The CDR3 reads CSARETTFGQNF. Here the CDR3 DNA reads TGCAGTGCTAGAGAAACGACCTTTGGGCAGAACTTC.

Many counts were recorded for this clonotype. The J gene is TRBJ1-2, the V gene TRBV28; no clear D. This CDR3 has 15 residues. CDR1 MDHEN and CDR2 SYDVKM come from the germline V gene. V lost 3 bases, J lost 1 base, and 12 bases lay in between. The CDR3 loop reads CASSLEGLDNYGYTF. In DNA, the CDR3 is TGTGCCAGCAGTTTGGAAGGGCTGGATAACTATGGCTACACCTTC.

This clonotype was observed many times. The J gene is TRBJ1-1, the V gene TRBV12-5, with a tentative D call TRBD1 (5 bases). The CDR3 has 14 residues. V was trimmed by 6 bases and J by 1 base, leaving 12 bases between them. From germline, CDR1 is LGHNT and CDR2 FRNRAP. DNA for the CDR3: TGTGCTAGTGGGGGGGGTAGGGAGAACACTGAAGCTTTCTTT. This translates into CASGGGRENTEAFF.

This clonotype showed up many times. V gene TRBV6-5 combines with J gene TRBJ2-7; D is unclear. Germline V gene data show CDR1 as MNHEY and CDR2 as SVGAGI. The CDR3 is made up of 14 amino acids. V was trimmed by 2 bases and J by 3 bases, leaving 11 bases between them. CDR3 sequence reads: CASSYGNSGYEQYF. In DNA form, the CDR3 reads TGTGCCAGCAGTTACGGTAACAGTGGCTACGAGCAGTACTTC.

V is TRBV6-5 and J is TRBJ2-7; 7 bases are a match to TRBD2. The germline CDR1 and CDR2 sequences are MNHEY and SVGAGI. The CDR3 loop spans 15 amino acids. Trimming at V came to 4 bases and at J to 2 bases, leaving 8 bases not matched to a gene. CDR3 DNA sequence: TGTGCCAGCAGTTCCGGAGCGGGGACCCCCTACGAGCAGTACTTC. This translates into CASSSGAGTPYEQYF.

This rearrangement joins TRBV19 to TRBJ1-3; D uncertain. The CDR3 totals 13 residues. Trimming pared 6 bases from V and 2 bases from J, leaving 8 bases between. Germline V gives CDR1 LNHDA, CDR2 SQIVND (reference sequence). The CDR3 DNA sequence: TGTGCCAGTAGCATCGACGCTGGAAACACCATATATTTT. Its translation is CASSIDAGNTIYF.

The CDR3 DNA reads as TGTGCCAGCAGGAAAACACAGGGTTGGGCGGAAAAACTGTTTTTT. Translating gives CASRKTQGWAEKLFF. This chain links TRBV14 with TRBJ1-4, with D possibly TRBD1 on 6 matching bases. Trimming took 6 bases from V and 8 from J, leaving 19 bases between them. Germline lookup yields CDR1 SGHDN and CDR2 FVKESK. CDR3 length: 15 residues.

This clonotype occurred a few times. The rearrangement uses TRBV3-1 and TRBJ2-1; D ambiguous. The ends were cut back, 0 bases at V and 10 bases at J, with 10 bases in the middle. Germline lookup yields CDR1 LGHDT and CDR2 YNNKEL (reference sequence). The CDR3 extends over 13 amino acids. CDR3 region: CASSQDIRAEQFF. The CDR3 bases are TGTGCCAGCAGCCAAGATATCCGGGCGGAGCAGTTCTTC.

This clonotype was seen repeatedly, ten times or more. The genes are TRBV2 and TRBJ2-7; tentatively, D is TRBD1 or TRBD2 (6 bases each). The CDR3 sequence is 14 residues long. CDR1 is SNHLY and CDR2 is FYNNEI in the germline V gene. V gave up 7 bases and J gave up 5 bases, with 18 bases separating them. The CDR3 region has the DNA TGTGCCAGCAAGGAGGGCCAGGGGAAAAACGAGCAGTACTTC. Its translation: CASKEGQGKNEQYF.

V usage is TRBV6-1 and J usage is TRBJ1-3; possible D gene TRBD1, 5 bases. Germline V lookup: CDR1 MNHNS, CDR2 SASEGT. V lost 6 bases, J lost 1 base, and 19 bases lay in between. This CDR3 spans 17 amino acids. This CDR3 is CASSPSGAGGSGNTIYF. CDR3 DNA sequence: TGTGCCAGCAGCCCGTCCGGGGCCGGGGGTTCTGGAAACACCATATATTTT.

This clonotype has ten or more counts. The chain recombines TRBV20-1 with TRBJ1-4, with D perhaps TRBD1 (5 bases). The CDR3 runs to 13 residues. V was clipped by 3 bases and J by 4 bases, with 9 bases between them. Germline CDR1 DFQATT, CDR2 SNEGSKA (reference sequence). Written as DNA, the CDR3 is TGCAGTGCTAGGGGGACGGTTAATGAAAAACTGTTTTTT. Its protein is CSARGTVNEKLFF.

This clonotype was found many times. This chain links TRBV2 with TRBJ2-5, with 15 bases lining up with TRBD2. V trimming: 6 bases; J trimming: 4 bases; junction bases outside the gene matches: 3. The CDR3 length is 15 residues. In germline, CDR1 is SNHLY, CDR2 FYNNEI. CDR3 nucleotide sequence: TGTGCCAGCAGGGGGGGACTAGCGGGAGGAGAGACCCAGTACTTC. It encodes CASRGGLAGGETQYF.

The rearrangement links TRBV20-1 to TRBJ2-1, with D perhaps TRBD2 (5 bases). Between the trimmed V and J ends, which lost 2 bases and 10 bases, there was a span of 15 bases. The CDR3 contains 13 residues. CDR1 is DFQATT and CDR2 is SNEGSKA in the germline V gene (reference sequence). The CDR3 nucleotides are TGCAGTGCTAGAATCCCCCCCCCGGGGGAGCAGTTCTTC. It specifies CSARIPPPGEQFF.

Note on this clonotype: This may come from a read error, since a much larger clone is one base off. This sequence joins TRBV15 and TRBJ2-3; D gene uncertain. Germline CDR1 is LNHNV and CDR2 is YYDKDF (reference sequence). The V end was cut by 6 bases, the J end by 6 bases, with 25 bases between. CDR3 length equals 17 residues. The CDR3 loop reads CATRPTARLLTADTQYF. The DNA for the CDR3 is TGTGCCACCAGGCCCACAGCCAGACTCCTAACTGCGGATACGCAGTATTTT.